The 27 T cell receptor beta chains given below trace back to one sample, sequenced in a study of T-cell reconstitution after alpha-beta-depleted transplantation in children. A library of TCRbeta sequences, prepared with unique molecular identifiers, was generated. TCRdb ran MiXCR on the PCR reads and lists one entry per CDR3 protein. The sample records approximately 89,000 distinct CDR3 sequences, 15% being singletons. The sequenced sample was PBMCs, mostly from graft donor cells, obtained 180 days after TCRalphabeta/CD19-depleted stem cell transplant. Receptor source: a male patient between 2 and 10 years old who had a stem cell transplant for acute lymphoblastic leukemia, so the T cells may come from the graft donor.

This clonotype was picked up many times. This chain joins TRBV27 and TRBJ2-7; D may match TRBD1 or TRBD2 (6 bases each). Germline V gene data show CDR1 as MNHEY and CDR2 as SMNVEV (reference sequence). The V and J ends lost 8 bases and 1 base respectively, with 15 bases between them. This CDR3 is built from 14 residues. CDR3 protein: CASQARGPSYEQYF. CDR3 coding DNA: TGTGCCAGCCAGGCACGGGGGCCTTCCTACGAGCAGTACTTC.

This sequence joins TRBV12-3 or TRBV12-4 and TRBJ1-2, with 7 bases fitting TRBD1. The V gene end was trimmed by 5 bases and the J gene end by 0 bases; junction bases not matched to a gene: 6. The CDR3 runs to 15 residues. The CDR3 nucleotides read TGTGCCAGCAGTGCGGACAGGCTGACTAACTATGGCTACACCTTC. Its translation: CASSADRLTNYGYTF.

This clonotype was counted at least ten times. The chain links TRBV20-1 to TRBJ2-3; 7 nucleotides align to TRBD2. Unmatched junction bases numbered 2, after V lost 3 bases and J lost 2 bases. Per germline, CDR1 DFQATT and CDR2 SNEGSKA (reference sequence). The CDR3 sequence is 13 residues long. The CDR3 loop reads CSARSGVTDTQYF. The CDR3, as DNA: TGCAGTGCTAGGAGCGGGGTCACAGATACGCAGTATTTT.

This clonotype was counted only a few times. The gene calls are TRBV20-1 and TRBJ1-3; D not certain. The CDR3 is 15 amino acids. Germline CDR1 DFQATT, CDR2 SNEGSKA (reference sequence). Trimming pared 0 bases from V and 0 bases from J, leaving 9 bases between. This CDR3 reads CSARDGWSSGNTIYF. CDR3 bases: TGCAGTGCTAGAGACGGCTGGAGCTCTGGAAACACCATATATTTT.

This clonotype was seen only a few times. The V and J genes are TRBV30 and TRBJ2-2; no firm D call. Trimming shortened V by 0 bases and J by 4 bases, and 12 bases separated the two germline ends. CDR3 length: 15 residues. The germline V gene encodes CDR1 GTSNPN and CDR2 SVGIG (reference sequence). In DNA, the CDR3 is TGTGCCTGGAGTGTAAAGGGTCTGAGCACCGGGGAGCTGTTTTTT. Translating it yields CAWSVKGLSTGELFF. The variable domain in full, completed from reference TRBV30 and TRBJ2-2, reads SQTIHQWPATLVQPVGSPLSLECTVEGTSNPNLYWYRQAAGRGLQLLFYSVGIGQISSEVPQNLSASRPQDRQFILSSKKLLLSDSGFYLCAWSVKGLSTGELFFGEGSRLTVL.

This clonotype was seen more than once but under ten times. The rearrangement joins TRBV6-1 to TRBJ2-5; D is uncertain. Trimming stripped 1 base from V and 5 bases from J, with 8 bases between. CDR1 is MNHNS, CDR2 SASEGT, per germline. CDR3 size: 13 residues. As DNA, the CDR3 is TGTGCCAGCAGTGAAGGGCCCGGGGAGACCCAGTACTTC. Encoded protein: CASSEGPGETQYF.

This clonotype was picked up a small number of times. V usage is TRBV11-2 and J usage is TRBJ2-3; a possible D gene is TRBD1 (6 bases). The germline V and J ends were trimmed by 0 bases and 5 bases, with 18 bases remaining between them. Germline values: CDR1 SGHAT, CDR2 FQNNGV. The CDR3 length is 17 residues. This chain's CDR3 is CASSLDALQGRVDTQYF. CDR3 nucleotide sequence: TGTGCCAGCAGCTTAGATGCTTTGCAGGGGCGGGTAGATACGCAGTATTTT.

The CDR3 nucleotides read TGTGCCAGCACGGGACAGGCTAGCACAGATACGCAGTATTTT. Its translation is CASTGQASTDTQYF. The rearrangement joins TRBV12-3 or TRBV12-4 to TRBJ2-3; 8 bases match TRBD1. The CDR3 length is 14 residues. Trimming at V came to 7 bases and at J to 0 bases, leaving 3 bases not matched to a gene.

This clonotype was detected ten times or more. The V call is TRBV12-3 or TRBV12-4, the J call TRBJ2-1; 14 bases align to TRBD2. This CDR3 spans 16 amino acids. V lost 5 bases to trimming and J lost 3 bases; unmatched junction nucleotides: 3. The CDR3 protein is CASSPGLAGGYNEQFF. CDR3 in DNA: TGTGCCAGCAGTCCAGGACTAGCGGGAGGCTACAATGAGCAGTTCTTC.

The chain couples TRBV12-3 or TRBV12-4 to TRBJ2-1; D possibly corresponds to TRBD1 (7 bases). The CDR3 is made up of 12 amino acids. V was pared by 6 bases and J by 8 bases, with 11 bases between. CDR3 sequence: CASSVRGDEQFF. CDR3 DNA sequence: TGTGCCAGCAGCGTCAGGGGGGATGAGCAGTTCTTC.

This chain joins TRBV5-1 and TRBJ1-1; maybe TRBD1 (5 bases). CDR1 is SGHRS, CDR2 YFSETQ, per germline. CDR3 length: 13 residues. V shed 4 bases and J shed 1 base, with 8 bases lying between them. CDR3 DNA: TGCGCCAGCAGCCTCAGGGCGAACACTGAAGCTTTCTTT. It yields the protein CASSLRANTEAFF.

This clonotype was detected a few times. The V gene is TRBV9, the J gene TRBJ2-5; tentatively, D is TRBD2 (6 bases). V lost 0 bases and J 2 bases, leaving 8 bases between the germline ends. The CDR3 covers 14 residues. The germline gives CDR1 SGDLS, CDR2 YYNGEE. The CDR3 coding sequence is TGTGCCAGCAGCGTAGCGGGGGAGCAAGAGACCCAGTACTTC. Translated, it gives CASSVAGEQETQYF.

This clonotype was detected only a few times. The gene calls are TRBV15 and TRBJ1-4; the D is unclear. This CDR3 is built from 17 residues. The germline V and J ends were trimmed by 8 bases and 3 bases, with 22 bases remaining between them. Germline-derived CDR1 and CDR2 are LNHNV and YYDKDF (reference sequence). As DNA, the CDR3 is TGTGCCACCTCCCTCCCCGATCTGGGAAGGGCTAATGAAAAACTGTTTTTT. Its translation: CATSLPDLGRANEKLFF.

V gene TRBV2 combines with J gene TRBJ1-1; 10 nucleotides agree with TRBD1. Germline loops: CDR1 SNHLY, CDR2 FYNNEI. V was pared by 7 bases and J by 5 bases, with 10 bases of the junction left unmatched. The CDR3 length is 15 residues. DNA for the CDR3: TGTGCCAGCACTAAGACAGGGGGCGCGGGAACTGAAGCTTTCTTT. Translation gives CASTKTGGAGTEAFF.

This clonotype was counted at least ten times. This rearrangement joins TRBV7-6 to TRBJ2-7; no reliable D call. Trimming stripped 1 base from V and 1 base from J, with 5 bases between. The CDR3 is 13 amino acids. Germline CDR1 and CDR2: SGHVS and FNYEAQ. CDR3 coding DNA: TGTGCCAGCAGCTTAGGAGAGTCCTACGAGCAGTACTTC. This encodes CASSLGESYEQYF.

This clonotype was counted a few times. This chain links TRBV12-3 or TRBV12-4 with TRBJ2-5, with D possibly being TRBD2 (7 bases). Trimming pared 7 bases from V and 7 bases from J, leaving 19 bases between. The CDR3 covers 14 residues. CDR3 bases: TGTGCCAGCACAAGTAGGGGGGGCCCTCGGACCCAGTACTTC. The encoded protein is CASTSRGGPRTQYF.

V gene TRBV6-5 combines with J gene TRBJ2-3; possibly TRBD2 for D (6 bases). V was shortened by 0 bases and J by 2 bases, with 12 bases between the two germline ends. Germline V gene data show CDR1 as MNHEY and CDR2 as SVGAGI. The CDR3 runs 16 residues. In DNA, the CDR3 is TGTGCCAGCAGTTACTCATTAGCGGTATCCACAGATACGCAGTATTTT. This sequence encodes CASSYSLAVSTDTQYF.

The genes are TRBV19 and TRBJ1-2; D remains ambiguous. V was clipped by 6 bases and J by 4 bases, with 12 bases between them. The CDR3 consists of 13 residues. From germline, CDR1 is LNHDA and CDR2 SQIVND (reference sequence). CDR3 DNA: TGTGCCAGTAGCCCTAGTTGGGGCTATGGCTACACCTTC. Translating gives CASSPSWGYGYTF.

The chain couples TRBV27 to TRBJ2-5; no firm D call. Germline CDR1 is MNHEY and CDR2 is SMNVEV (reference sequence). Deletions cut 4 bases from V and 7 bases from J, with 13 bases between. The CDR3 extends over 13 amino acids. The CDR3 DNA reads TGTGCCAGCAGTTGGCTAGGACGAGGGACCCAGTACTTC. Translating it yields CASSWLGRGTQYF.

This clonotype was found a few times. The rearrangement joins TRBV7-6 to TRBJ2-2; unclear D gene. CDR1 and CDR2 (germline): SGHVS, FNYEAQ. The CDR3 has 13 residues. V shed 5 bases and J shed 7 bases, with 11 bases lying between them. The CDR3 DNA reads TGTGCCAGCAGCCCAACCTACAACGGGGAGCTGTTTTTT. It codes for CASSPTYNGELFF.

Worth noting for this clonotype: This clone may be a read error of a much larger clone one base away. The V call is TRBV28, the J call TRBJ1-5; possibly TRBD1 for D (6 bases). The CDR3 length is 15 residues. Germline-derived CDR1 and CDR2 are MDHEN and SYDVKM. The CDR3 loop reads CASSSQGGGNQPHHF. Written as DNA, the CDR3 is TGTGCCAGCAGTTCACAGGGCGGGGGCAATCAGCCCCACCATTTT.

The gene calls are TRBV7-9 and TRBJ1-5, with D unclear. Trimming took off 5 bases at V and 3 bases at J, with 11 bases between the two ends. Germline CDR1 is SEHNR and CDR2 is FQNEAQ (reference sequence). This CDR3 has 14 residues. CDR3 in amino acids: CASSDRASNQPQHF. CDR3 nucleotide sequence: TGTGCCAGCAGCGACCGGGCCTCCAATCAGCCCCAGCATTTT.

V is TRBV5-1 and J is TRBJ2-3; D perhaps matches TRBD2 (5 bases). Trimming took 0 bases from V and 1 from J, leaving 18 bases between them. Germline V gene data show CDR1 as SGHRS and CDR2 as YFSETQ. The CDR3 is 18 amino acids. CDR3 in DNA: TGCGCCAGCAGCTTGGTAGGGCCCCGGAGGCTAGGCACAGATACGCAGTATTTT. This encodes CASSLVGPRRLGTDTQYF.

Comment on this clonotype: Because the CDR3 is missing its conserved closing phenylalanine or tryptophan, this is likely a read error. The V and J genes are TRBV11-2 and TRBJ2-3; 9 bases line up with TRBD1. Germline V lookup: CDR1 SGHAT, CDR2 FQNNGV. This CDR3 region has 19 residues. The V gene end was trimmed by 7 bases and the J gene end by 3 bases; junction bases not matched to a gene: 20. CDR3 in amino acids: CASKLWPPGQGSATDTQYI. The CDR3 DNA reads as TGTGCCAGCAAACTTTGGCCTCCGGGACAGGGAAGTGCAACAGATACGCAGTATATT.

This clonotype was observed a few times. The gene calls are TRBV6-4 and TRBJ2-1; 7 bases match TRBD1. Per germline, CDR1 MRHNA and CDR2 SNTAGT. CDR3 length: 14 amino acids. V gave up 5 bases and J gave up 5 bases; unmatched junction bases: 6. CDR3 sequence: CASSTDRAHNEQFF. The CDR3 coding sequence is TGTGCCAGCAGTACCGACAGGGCCCACAATGAGCAGTTCTTC.

This clonotype was found a few times. The V gene is TRBV20-1, the J gene TRBJ1-1; D unclear. Looked up from germline, CDR1 is DFQATT and CDR2 is SNEGSKA (reference sequence). The CDR3 has 13 amino acids. CDR3 protein: CNVQSVQNTEAFF. CDR3 DNA: TGCAACGTTCAGTCGGTCCAGAACACTGAAGCTTTCTTT.

This rearrangement joins TRBV11-2 to TRBJ2-1, with TRBD2 matching over 10 bases. The germline V gene has CDR1 SGHAT and CDR2 FQNNGV. The CDR3 totals 17 residues. Losses at the gene ends were 5 bases for V and 7 bases for J; bases not matched to a gene: 14. CDR3 region: CASSHQAAGGPQNEQFF. In nucleotides, the CDR3 is TGTGCCAGCAGCCATCAGGCAGCGGGGGGGCCTCAAAATGAGCAGTTCTTC.